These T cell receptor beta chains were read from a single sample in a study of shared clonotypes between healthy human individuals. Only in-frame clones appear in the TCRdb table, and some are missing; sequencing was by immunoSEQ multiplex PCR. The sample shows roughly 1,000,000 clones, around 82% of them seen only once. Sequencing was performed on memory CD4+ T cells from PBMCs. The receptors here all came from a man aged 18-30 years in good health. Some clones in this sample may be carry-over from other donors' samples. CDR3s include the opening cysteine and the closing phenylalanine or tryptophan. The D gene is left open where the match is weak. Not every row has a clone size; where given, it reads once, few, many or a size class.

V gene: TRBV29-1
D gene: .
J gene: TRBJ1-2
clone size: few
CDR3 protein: CSVERSGNGYTF
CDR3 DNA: TGCAGCGTTGAACGGTCGGGGAATGGCTACACCTTC

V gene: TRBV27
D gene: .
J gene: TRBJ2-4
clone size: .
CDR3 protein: CASSLRGAWENIQYF
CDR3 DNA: TGTGCCAGCAGTTTACGGGGGGCGTGGGAAAACATTCAGTACTTC

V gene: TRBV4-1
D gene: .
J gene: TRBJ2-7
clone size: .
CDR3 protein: CASSQAWEVRGEQYF
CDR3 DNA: TGCGCCAGCAGCCAAGCGTGGGAGGTTCGGGGCGAGCAGTACTTC

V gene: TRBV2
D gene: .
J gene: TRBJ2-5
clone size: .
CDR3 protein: CASSSGGGPQETQYF
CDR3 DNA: TGTGCCAGCAGTTCAGGGGGGGGGCCACAAGAGACCCAGTACTTC

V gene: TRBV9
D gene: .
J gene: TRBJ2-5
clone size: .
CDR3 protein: CASSSSSGETQYF
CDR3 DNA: TGTGCCAGCAGCTCTTCAAGCGGTGAGACCCAGTACTTC

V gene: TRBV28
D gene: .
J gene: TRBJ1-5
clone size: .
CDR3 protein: CASSLAGSGNQPQHF
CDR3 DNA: TGTGCCAGCAGTTTGGCAGGGTCGGGCAATCAGCCCCAGCATTTT

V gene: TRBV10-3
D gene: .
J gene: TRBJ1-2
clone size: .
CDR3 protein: CAISEGAEHYGYTF
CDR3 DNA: TGTGCCATCAGTGAGGGTGCAGAACACTATGGCTACACCTTC

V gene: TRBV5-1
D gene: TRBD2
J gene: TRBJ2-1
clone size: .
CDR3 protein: CASSSSGSSYNEQFF
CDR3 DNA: TGCGCCAGCAGCTCAAGCGGGAGCTCCTACAATGAGCAGTTCTTC

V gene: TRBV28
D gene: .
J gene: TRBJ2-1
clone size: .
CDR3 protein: CASTTPASSYNEQFF
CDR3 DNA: TGTGCCAGCACTACCCCGGCTAGCAGCTACAATGAGCAGTTCTTC

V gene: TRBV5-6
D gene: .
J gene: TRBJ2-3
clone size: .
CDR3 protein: CASSSPSLTDTQYF
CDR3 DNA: TGTGCCAGCAGCTCGCCCTCCCTCACAGATACGCAGTATTTT

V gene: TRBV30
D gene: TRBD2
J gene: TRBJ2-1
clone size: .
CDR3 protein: CAWSLTLREYYNEQFF
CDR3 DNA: TGTGCCTGGAGCCTTACTTTGCGGGAGTACTACAATGAGCAGTTCTTC

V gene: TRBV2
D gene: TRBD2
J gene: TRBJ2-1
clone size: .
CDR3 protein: CASLLLADYNEQFF
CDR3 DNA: TGTGCCAGCCTCCTTCTAGCGGACTACAATGAGCAGTTCTTC

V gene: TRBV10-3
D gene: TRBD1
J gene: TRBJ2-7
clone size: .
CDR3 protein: CAISGQGPNSYEQYF
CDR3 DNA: TGTGCCATCAGCGGACAGGGGCCCAACTCCTACGAGCAGTACTTC

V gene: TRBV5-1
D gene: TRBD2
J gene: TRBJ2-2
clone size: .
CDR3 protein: CASSQRTSGENTGELFF
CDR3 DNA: TGCGCCAGCAGCCAAAGGACTAGCGGAGAGAACACCGGGGAGCTGTTTTTT

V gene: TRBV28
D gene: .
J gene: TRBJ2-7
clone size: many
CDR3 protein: CASSFQNYEQYF
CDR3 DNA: TGTGCCAGCAGTTTCCAGAACTACGAGCAGTACTTC

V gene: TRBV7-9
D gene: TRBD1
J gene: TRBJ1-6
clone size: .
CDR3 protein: CASSSGTGGSPLHF
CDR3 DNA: TGTGCCAGCAGCTCCGGGACAGGGGGCTCACCCCTCCACTTT

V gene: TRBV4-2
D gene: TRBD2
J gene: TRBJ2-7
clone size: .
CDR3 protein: CASSQELAGGYEQYF
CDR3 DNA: TGTGCCAGCAGCCAAGAACTAGCGGGAGGATACGAGCAGTACTTC

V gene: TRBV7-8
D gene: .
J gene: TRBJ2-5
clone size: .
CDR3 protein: CASSVGGTQYF
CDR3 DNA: TGTGCCAGCAGCGTCGGGGGGACCCAGTACTTC

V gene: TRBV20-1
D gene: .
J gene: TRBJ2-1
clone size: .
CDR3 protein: CSARDRDEQFF
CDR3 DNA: TGCAGTGCTAGGGATAGAGATGAGCAGTTCTTC

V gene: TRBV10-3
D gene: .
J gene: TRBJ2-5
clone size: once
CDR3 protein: CAISESNAGTQYF
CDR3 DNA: TGTGCCATCAGTGAGTCTAACGCGGGGACCCAGTACTTC

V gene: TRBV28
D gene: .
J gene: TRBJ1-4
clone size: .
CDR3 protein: CASSVRGATNEKLFF
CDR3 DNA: TGTGCCAGCAGTGTAAGGGGAGCAACTAATGAAAAACTGTTTTTT

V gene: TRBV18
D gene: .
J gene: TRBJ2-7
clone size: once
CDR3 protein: CASSPSRAYEQYF
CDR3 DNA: TGTGCCAGCTCACCATCCCGTGCCTACGAGCAGTACTTC

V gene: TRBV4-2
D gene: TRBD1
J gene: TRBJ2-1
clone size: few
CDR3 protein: CASSLWGPGQGALYNEQFF
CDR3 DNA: TGTGCCAGCAGCCTCTGGGGTCCGGGACAGGGGGCTCTTTACAATGAGCAGTTCTTC

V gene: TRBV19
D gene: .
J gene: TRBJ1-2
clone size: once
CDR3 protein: CASSLPDRPNYGYTF
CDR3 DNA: TGTGCCAGTAGTTTACCCGACAGGCCAAACTATGGCTACACCTTC

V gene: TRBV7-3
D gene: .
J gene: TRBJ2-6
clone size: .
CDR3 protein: CASSSGTATGANVLTF
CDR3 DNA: TGTGCCAGCAGCTCCGGGACCGCTACTGGGGCCAACGTCCTGACTTTC

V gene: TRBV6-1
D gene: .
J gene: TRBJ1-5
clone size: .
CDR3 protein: CASSGRGSIAGGNQPQHF
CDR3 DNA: TGTGCCAGCAGTGGCCGGGGCAGTATAGCGGGAGGCAATCAGCCCCAGCATTTT

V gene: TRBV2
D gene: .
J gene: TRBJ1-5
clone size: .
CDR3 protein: CASSEANGNQPQHF
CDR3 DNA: TGTGCCAGCAGTGAAGCGAACGGCAATCAGCCCCAGCATTTT

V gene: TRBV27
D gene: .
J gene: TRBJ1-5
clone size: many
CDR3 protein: CASSGPGGPQHF
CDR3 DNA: TGTGCCAGCAGTGGGCCCGGGGGGCCCCAGCATTTT

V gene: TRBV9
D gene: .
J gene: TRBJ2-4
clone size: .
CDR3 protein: CASSATWGFDIQYF
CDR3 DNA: TGTGCCAGCAGCGCAACTTGGGGGTTTGACATTCAGTACTTC

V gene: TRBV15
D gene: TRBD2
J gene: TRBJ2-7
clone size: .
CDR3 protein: CATSRGTSGDEQYF
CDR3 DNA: TGTGCCACCAGCAGGGGGACTAGCGGAGACGAGCAGTACTTC

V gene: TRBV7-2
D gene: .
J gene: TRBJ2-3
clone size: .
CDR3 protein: CASSLATAGFTDTQYF
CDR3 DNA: TGTGCCAGCAGCTTAGCTACCGCGGGATTCACAGATACGCAGTATTTT

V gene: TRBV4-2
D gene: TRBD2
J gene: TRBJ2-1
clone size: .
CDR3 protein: CASSPVAGGIHNEQFF
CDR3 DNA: TGTGCCAGCAGCCCCGTCGCGGGAGGGATCCACAATGAGCAGTTCTTC

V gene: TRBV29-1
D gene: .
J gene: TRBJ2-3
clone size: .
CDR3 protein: CSCTLYNGVSTDTQYF
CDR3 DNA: TGCAGCTGCACCCTCTACAACGGCGTTAGCACAGATACGCAGTATTTT

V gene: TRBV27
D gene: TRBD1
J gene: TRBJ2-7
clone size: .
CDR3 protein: CASSPTGGIYEQYF
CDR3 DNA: TGTGCCAGCAGTCCGACAGGGGGCATCTACGAGCAGTACTTC

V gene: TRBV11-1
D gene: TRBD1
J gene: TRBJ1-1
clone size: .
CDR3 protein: CASSLTTGGTEAFF
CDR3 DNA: TGTGCCAGCAGCTTAACGACAGGGGGCACTGAAGCTTTCTTT

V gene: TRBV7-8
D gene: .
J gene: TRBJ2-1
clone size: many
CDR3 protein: CASSKNRDPLSYNEQFF
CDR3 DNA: TGTGCCAGCAGCAAGAACAGGGACCCCCTCTCCTACAATGAGCAGTTCTTC

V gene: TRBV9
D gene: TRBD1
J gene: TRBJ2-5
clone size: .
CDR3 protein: CASSPPWDRGRETQYF
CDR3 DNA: TGTGCCAGCAGCCCCCCTTGGGACAGGGGACGGGAGACCCAGTACTTC

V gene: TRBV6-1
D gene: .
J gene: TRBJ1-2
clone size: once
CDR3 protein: CASSEDFRAANGYTF
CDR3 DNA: TGTGCCAGCAGTGAAGATTTTAGGGCAGCCAATGGCTACACCTTC

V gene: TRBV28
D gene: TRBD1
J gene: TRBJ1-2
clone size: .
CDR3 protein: CASRMGQGGGYTF
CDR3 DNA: TGTGCCAGCAGGATGGGACAGGGTGGTGGCTACACCTTC

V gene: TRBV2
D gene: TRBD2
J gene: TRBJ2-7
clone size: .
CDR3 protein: CASLNMAGGPRAYEQYF
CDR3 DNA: TGTGCCAGCTTAAATATGGCGGGAGGGCCGAGGGCCTACGAGCAGTACTTC

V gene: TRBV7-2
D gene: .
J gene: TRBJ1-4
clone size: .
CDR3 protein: CASSLGSGMGEKLFF
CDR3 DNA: TGTGCCAGCAGCTTAGGTTCCGGGATGGGTGAAAAACTGTTTTTT

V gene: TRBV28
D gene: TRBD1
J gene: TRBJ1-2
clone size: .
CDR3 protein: CASSLAAGGRLNGYTF
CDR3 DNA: TGTGCCAGCAGTTTAGCGGCAGGGGGCAGACTCAATGGCTACACCTTC

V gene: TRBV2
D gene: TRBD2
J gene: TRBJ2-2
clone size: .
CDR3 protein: CASSYGTSGTNTGELFF
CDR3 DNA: TGTGCCAGCAGCTACGGGACTAGCGGGACCAACACCGGGGAGCTGTTTTTT

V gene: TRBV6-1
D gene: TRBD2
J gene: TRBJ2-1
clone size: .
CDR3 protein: CASTEGLAGADEQFF
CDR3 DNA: TGTGCCAGCACCGAGGGACTAGCGGGAGCGGATGAGCAGTTCTTC

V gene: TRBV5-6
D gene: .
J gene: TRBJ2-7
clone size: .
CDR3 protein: CASSSVPYEQYF
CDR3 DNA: TGTGCCAGCAGCTCGGTCCCCTACGAGCAGTACTTC

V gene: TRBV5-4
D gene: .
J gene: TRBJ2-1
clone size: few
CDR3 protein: CASSLRSSYNEQFF
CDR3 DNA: TGTGCCAGCAGCCTTAGAAGCTCCTACAATGAGCAGTTCTTC

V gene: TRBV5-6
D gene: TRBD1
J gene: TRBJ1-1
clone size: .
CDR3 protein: CASTTGQGSTEAFF
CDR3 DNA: TGTGCCAGCACAACCGGACAGGGGAGCACTGAAGCTTTCTTT

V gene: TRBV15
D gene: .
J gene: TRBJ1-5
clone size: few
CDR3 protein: CATSGDGGIQPQHF
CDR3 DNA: TGTGCCACCAGCGGGGACGGGGGGATTCAGCCCCAGCATTTT